A single T cell receptor beta chain is shown here with its context. This CDR3 contains 15 residues. Trimming cost V 6 bases and J 1 base; bases outside gene matches: 6. Germline CDR1 reads LGHNA; CDR2 reads YNFKEQ. The data stem from a study of blood T cell repertoires in COVID-19. Method: immunoSEQ multiplex PCR; TCRdb's copy keeps in-frame clones and lacks some. Among about 72,000 clones listed, roughly 85% were seen once. The V call is TRBV4-2, the J call TRBJ1-5, with 7 bases fitting TRBD1. Sequenced sample: peripheral blood. The TCR was taken from a woman of 80 years or more with active or convalescent COVID-19. The CDR3 spells CASSLDRTSNQPQHF. The CDR3 DNA reads as TGTGCCAGCAGTCTGGACAGGACCAGCAATCAGCCCCAGCATTTT.